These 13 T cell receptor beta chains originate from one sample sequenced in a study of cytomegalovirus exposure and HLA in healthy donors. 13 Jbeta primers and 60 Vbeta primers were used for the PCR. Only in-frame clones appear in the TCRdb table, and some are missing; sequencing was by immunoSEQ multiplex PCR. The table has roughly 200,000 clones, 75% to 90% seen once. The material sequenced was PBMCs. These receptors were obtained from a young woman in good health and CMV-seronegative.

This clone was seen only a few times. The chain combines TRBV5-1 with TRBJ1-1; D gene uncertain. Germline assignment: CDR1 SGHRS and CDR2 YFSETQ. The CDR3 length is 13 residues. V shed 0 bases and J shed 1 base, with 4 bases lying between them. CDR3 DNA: TGCGCCAGCAGCTTGGCTCCGAACACTGAAGCTTTCTTT. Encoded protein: CASSLAPNTEAFF.

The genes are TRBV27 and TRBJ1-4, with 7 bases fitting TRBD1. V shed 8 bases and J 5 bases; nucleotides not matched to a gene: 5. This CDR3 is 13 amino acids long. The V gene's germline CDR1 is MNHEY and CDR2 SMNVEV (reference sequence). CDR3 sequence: CASRGTANEKLFF. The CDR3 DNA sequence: TGTGCCAGCCGCGGGACAGCGAATGAAAAACTGTTTTTT.

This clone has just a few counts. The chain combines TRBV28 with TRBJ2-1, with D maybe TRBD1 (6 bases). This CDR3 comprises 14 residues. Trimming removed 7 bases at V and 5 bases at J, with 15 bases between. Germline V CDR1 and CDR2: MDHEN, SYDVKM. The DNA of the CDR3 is TGTGCCAGCAACTTTAGGACAGTGAACAATGAGCAGTTCTTC. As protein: CASNFRTVNNEQFF.

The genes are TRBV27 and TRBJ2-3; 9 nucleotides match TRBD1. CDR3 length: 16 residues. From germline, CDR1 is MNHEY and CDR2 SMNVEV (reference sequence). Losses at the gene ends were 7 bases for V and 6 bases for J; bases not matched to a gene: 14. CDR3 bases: TGTGCCAGCAAACCTGTGGGACAGGGCCTTTTGGATACGCAGTATTTT. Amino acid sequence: CASKPVGQGLLDTQYF.

CDR3: CASRVPWDRVVRNQPQHF. The CDR3, as DNA: TGTGCCAGCAGAGTGCCCTGGGACAGGGTCGTACGCAATCAGCCCCAGCATTTT. This chain joins TRBV28 and TRBJ1-5, with TRBD1 identical over 9 bases. V was pared by 6 bases and J by 2 bases, with 14 bases of the junction left unmatched. This CDR3 region has 18 residues. Germline lookup yields CDR1 MDHEN and CDR2 SYDVKM.

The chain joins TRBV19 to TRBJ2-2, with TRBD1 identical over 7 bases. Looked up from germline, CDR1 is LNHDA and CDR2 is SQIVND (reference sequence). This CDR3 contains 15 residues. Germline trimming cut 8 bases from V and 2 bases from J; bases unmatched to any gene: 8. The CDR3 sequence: CASLAGTANTGELFF. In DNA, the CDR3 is TGTGCCAGTCTCGCCGGGACAGCTAACACCGGGGAGCTGTTTTTT.

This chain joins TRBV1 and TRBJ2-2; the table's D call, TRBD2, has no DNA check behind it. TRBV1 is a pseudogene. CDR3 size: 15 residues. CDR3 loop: CTSSPELTNTGELFF. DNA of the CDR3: TGCACCAGCAGCCCTGAGCTTACGAACACCGGGGAGCTGTTTTTT.

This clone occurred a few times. In nucleotides, the CDR3 is TGTGCCAGCAGCTTAAGGGGGAACTATGGCTACACCTTC. Its translation is CASSLRGNYGYTF. The chain links TRBV11-2 to TRBJ1-2; possible D gene TRBD1, 6 bases. Germline CDR1 SGHAT, CDR2 FQNNGV. The CDR3 has 13 residues. Deletions cut 2 bases from V and 2 bases from J, with 6 bases between.

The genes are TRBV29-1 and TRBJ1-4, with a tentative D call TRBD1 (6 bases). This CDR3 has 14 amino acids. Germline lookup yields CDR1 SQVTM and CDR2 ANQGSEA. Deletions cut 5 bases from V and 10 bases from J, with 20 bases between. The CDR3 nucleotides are TGCAGCGTTCAAGGGGGAATGGGGGCTGGAAAACTGTTTTTT. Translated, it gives CSVQGGMGAGKLFF.

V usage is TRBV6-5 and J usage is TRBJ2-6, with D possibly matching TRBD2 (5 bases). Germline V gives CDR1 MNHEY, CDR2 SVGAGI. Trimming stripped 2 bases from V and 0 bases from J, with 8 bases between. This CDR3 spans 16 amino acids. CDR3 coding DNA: TGTGCCAGCAGTTACAGGGAGTACTCTGGGGCCAACGTCCTGACTTTC. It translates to CASSYREYSGANVLTF.

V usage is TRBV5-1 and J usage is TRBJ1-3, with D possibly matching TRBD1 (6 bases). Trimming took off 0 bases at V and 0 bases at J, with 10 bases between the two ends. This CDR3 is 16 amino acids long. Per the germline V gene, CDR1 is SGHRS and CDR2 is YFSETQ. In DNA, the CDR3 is TGCGCCAGCAGCTTGGGGACAGATCACTCTGGAAACACCATATATTTT. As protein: CASSLGTDHSGNTIYF.

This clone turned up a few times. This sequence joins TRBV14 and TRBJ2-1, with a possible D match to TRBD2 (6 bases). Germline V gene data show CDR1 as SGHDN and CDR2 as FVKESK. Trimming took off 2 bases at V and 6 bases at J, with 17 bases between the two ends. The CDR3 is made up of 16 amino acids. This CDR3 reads CASSQPTSIPLNEQFF. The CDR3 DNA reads TGTGCCAGCAGCCAACCAACTAGCATCCCCCTCAATGAGCAGTTCTTC.

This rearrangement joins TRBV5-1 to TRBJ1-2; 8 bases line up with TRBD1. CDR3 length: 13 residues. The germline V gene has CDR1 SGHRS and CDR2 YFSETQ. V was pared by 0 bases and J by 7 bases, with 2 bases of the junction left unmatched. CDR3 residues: CASSLEGQGGYTF. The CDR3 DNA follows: TGCGCCAGCAGCTTGGAAGGACAGGGTGGCTACACCTTC.